The subject of this entry is one T cell receptor (beta chain). The data are from a study of blood T cell repertoires in COVID-19. Data came from immunoSEQ multiplex PCR; TCRdb stores just in-frame clones and leaves some out. The table records under 150,000 clones, 87% of them present only once. Trimming removed 4 bases from V and 0 bases from J, with 5 bases in between. Germline V gives CDR1 SGHRS, CDR2 YFSETQ. There are 14 residues in the CDR3. The sample taken for sequencing was peripheral blood. The chain employs TRBV5-1 and TRBJ2-6; D is ambiguous. The source of this sequence is a woman between 40 and 50 years old with acute or convalescent COVID-19. The CDR3 here is CASSHSSGANVLTF. CDR3 DNA sequence: TGCGCCAGCAGCCACAGCTCTGGGGCCAACGTCCTGACTTTC.